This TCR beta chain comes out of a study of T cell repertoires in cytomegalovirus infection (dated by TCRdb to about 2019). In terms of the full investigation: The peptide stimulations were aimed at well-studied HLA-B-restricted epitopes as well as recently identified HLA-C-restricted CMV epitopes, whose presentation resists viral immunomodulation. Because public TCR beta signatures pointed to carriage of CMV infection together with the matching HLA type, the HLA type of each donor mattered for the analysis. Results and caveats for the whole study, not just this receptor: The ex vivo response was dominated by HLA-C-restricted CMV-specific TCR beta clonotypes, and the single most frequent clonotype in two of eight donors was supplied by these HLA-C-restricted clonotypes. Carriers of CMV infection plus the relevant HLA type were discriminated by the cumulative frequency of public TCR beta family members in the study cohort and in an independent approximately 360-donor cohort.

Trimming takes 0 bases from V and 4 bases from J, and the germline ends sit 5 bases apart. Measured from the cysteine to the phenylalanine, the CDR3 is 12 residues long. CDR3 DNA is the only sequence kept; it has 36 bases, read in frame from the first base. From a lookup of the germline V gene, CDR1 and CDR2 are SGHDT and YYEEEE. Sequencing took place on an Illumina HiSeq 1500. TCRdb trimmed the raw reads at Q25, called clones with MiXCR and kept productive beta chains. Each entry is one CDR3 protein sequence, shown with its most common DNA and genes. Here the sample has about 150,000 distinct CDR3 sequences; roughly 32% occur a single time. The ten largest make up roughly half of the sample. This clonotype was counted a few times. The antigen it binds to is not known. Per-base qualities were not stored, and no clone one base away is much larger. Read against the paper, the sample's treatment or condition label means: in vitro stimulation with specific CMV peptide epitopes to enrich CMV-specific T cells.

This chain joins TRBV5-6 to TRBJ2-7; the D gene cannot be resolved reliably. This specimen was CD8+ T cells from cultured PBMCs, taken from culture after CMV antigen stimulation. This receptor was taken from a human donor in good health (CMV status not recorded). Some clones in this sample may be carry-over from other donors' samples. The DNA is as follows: TGTGCCAGCAGCTTGGTCAGGTACGAGCAGTACTTC. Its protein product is CASSLVRYEQYF.